A selection of T cell receptor beta chains follows, all from one sample in a study of blood T cell repertoires in COVID-19. Profiling relied on immunoSEQ multiplex PCR, and the TCRdb table lists in-frame clones only, not all of them. Of roughly 200,000 clones in the sample, over 75% were seen once. Specimen: PBMCs or T cells enriched from blood (not recorded which). These receptors were obtained from a man aged 25 to 45 in a cohort exposed to, infected with or recovered from COVID-19 (not recorded which). The CDR3 runs from the conserved cysteine through the conserved F or W. The order of the fields is J gene, clone size, V gene, D gene, CDR3 protein, CDR3 DNA. A D gene is named only where the DNA matches it firmly. Clone size is shown for a subset of rows, as once, few, many or a class of expanded clone.

TRBJ1-4	NA	TRBV19	TRBD1	CASTPDRVMKKLFF	TGTGCCAGTACTCCGGACAGGGTGATGAAAAAACTGTTTTTT
TRBJ2-7	NA	TRBV27	TRBD2	CASSGGLAGVYEQYF	TGTGCCAGCAGTGGGGGACTAGCGGGAGTCTACGAGCAGTACTTC
TRBJ2-7	NA	TRBV2	TRBD2	CASVLAGDGHEQYF	TGTGCCAGCGTCCTAGCGGGAGATGGTCACGAGCAGTACTTC
TRBJ2-7	NA	TRBV5-5	TRBD2	CASSLEGTTPYEQYF	TGTGCCAGCAGCTTGGAGGGGACTACTCCCTACGAGCAGTACTTC
TRBJ2-3	NA	TRBV10-3	NA	CAISVTGYTDTQYF	TGTGCCATCAGTGTCACAGGGTACACAGATACGCAGTATTTT
TRBJ2-7	few	TRBV5-1	NA	CASSLTNRYEQYF	TGCGCCAGCAGCTTAACAAACAGATACGAGCAGTACTTC
TRBJ2-7	NA	TRBV14	TRBD1	CASSHLGQGARYEQYF	TGTGCCAGCAGCCATCTGGGACAGGGGGCTCGGTACGAGCAGTACTTC
TRBJ1-4	once	TRBV7-5	NA	CARTLGGPAQKLFF	TGTGCCAGAACACTTGGAGGACCGGCTCAAAAACTGTTTTTT
TRBJ2-3	NA	TRBV7-3	TRBD2	CASSRQNRLAGGGGTDTQYF	TGTGCCAGCAGCCGGCAAAATAGACTAGCGGGAGGCGGCGGCACAGATACGCAGTATTTT
TRBJ2-5	NA	TRBV6-2/TRBV6-3	TRBD2	CASSYPGLAEQETQYF	TGTGCCAGCAGTTACCCGGGACTAGCGGAACAAGAGACCCAGTACTTC
TRBJ2-1	NA	TRBV19	TRBD1	CASSDTHGQGEQFF	TGTGCCAGTAGTGACACCCATGGACAGGGAGAGCAGTTCTTC
TRBJ2-7	NA	TRBV14	TRBD1	CASSRWDSLDYEQYF	TGTGCCAGCAGCCGGTGGGACAGCTTAGACTACGAGCAGTACTTC
TRBJ2-3	NA	TRBV5-1	NA	CASSLEGSLTRDTQYF	TGCGCCAGCAGCTTGGAGGGGAGCCTGACTAGGGATACGCAGTATTTT
TRBJ2-1	NA	TRBV12-3/TRBV12-4	TRBD2	CASSRLAGEQFF	TGTGCCAGCAGTCGACTAGCTGGTGAGCAGTTCTTC
TRBJ2-7	NA	TRBV18	NA	CASSERDISAYEQYF	TGTGCCAGCTCAGAACGGGACATATCAGCCTACGAGCAGTACTTC
TRBJ2-4	NA	TRBV11-1	TRBD2	CASSLRGSLAKNIQYF	TGTGCCAGCAGCTTACGCGGGAGTCTCGCCAAAAACATTCAGTACTTC
TRBJ2-7	NA	TRBV28	TRBD1	CASSSFGTGGYEQYF	TGTGCCAGCAGTTCGTTTGGGACAGGGGGATACGAGCAGTACTTC
TRBJ2-7	NA	TRBV10-3	TRBD1	CATAGQGLAETIYEQYF	TGTGCCACGGCGGGACAGGGTTTAGCGGAGACCATCTACGAGCAGTACTTC
TRBJ2-5	NA	TRBV7-6	TRBD2	CASSSGLAGVYVETQYF	TGTGCCAGCAGCTCGGGACTAGCGGGAGTGTATGTAGAGACCCAGTACTTC
TRBJ2-1	once	TRBV14	NA	CASSQDIPEEQFF	TGTGCCAGCAGCCAAGATATCCCGGAGGAGCAGTTCTTC
TRBJ1-3	once	TRBV9	NA	CASSALLGPGNTIYF	TGTGCCAGCAGCGCCCTATTGGGGCCTGGAAACACCATATATTTT
TRBJ1-2	NA	TRBV24-1	NA	CATSDRRGRWDGYTF	TGTGCCACCAGTGACCGGCGGGGGCGCTGGGATGGCTACACCTTC
TRBJ1-6	NA	TRBV25-1	NA	CASSERQGSSPLHF	TGTGCCAGCAGTGAGAGGCAGGGGAGCTCACCCCTCCACTTT
TRBJ1-2	NA	TRBV12-5	NA	CASGPQGKHYGYTF	TGTGCTAGTGGACCGCAGGGGAAGCACTATGGCTACACCTTC
TRBJ2-7	few	TRBV5-4	TRBD2	CASSLPGRAYYEQYF	TGTGCCAGCAGCTTGCCCGGGAGGGCCTACTACGAGCAGTACTTC
TRBJ2-7	NA	TRBV9	TRBD1	CASSVLPGQGMVEQYF	TGTGCCAGCAGCGTCCTACCGGGACAGGGGATGGTCGAGCAGTACTTC
TRBJ2-1	NA	TRBV19	TRBD1	CASSEKTGMGNEQFF	TGTGCCAGTAGTGAAAAGACAGGGATGGGCAATGAGCAGTTCTTC
TRBJ1-5	NA	TRBV10-2	TRBD1	CASQLGTGIQPQHF	TGCGCCAGCCAACTCGGGACAGGTATTCAGCCCCAGCATTTT
TRBJ2-1	NA	TRBV19	TRBD1	CASSSGTGVIYNEQFF	TGTGCCAGTAGTTCAGGGACAGGGGTCATCTACAATGAGCAGTTCTTC
TRBJ1-5	NA	TRBV6-5	TRBD1	CASRTGTGGQPQHF	TGTGCCAGCAGAACCGGGACAGGGGGCCAGCCCCAGCATTTT
TRBJ2-3	NA	TRBV9	TRBD1	CASSRTGFSTDTQYF	TGTGCCAGCAGCAGGACAGGGTTTAGCACAGATACGCAGTATTTT
TRBJ1-1	NA	TRBV25-1	NA	CASSDFLAGEAFF	TGTGCCAGCAGTGACTTTTTGGCGGGAGAAGCTTTCTTT
TRBJ2-3	NA	TRBV5-1	NA	CASSLGPTETDTQYF	TGCGCCAGCAGCTTGGGCCCGACTGAAACAGATACGCAGTATTTT
TRBJ2-1	NA	TRBV12-3/TRBV12-4	NA	CASSLVAGNEQFF	TGTGCCAGCAGTTTAGTCGCGGGGAATGAGCAGTTCTTC
TRBJ2-7	NA	TRBV14	TRBD1	CASSQGQRPYEQYF	TGTGCCAGCAGCCAGGGACAGCGGCCCTACGAGCAGTACTTC
TRBJ1-5	once	TRBV28	NA	CASSSARKGRNQPQHF	TGTGCCAGCAGTTCAGCGCGAAAGGGGCGCAATCAGCCCCAGCATTTT
TRBJ2-1	few	TRBV7-3	TRBD2	CASSLTGRSGSPYNEQFF	TGTGCCAGCAGCTTAACCGGGAGAAGCGGGAGCCCCTACAATGAGCAGTTCTTC
TRBJ1-2	NA	TRBV4-1	NA	CASSQGLRPGVSYTF	TGCGCCAGCAGCCAAGGTTTGCGTCCAGGGGTTAGCTACACCTTC
TRBJ1-2	NA	TRBV7-2	NA	CASSLIPQGGNYGYTF	TGTGCCAGCAGCTTAATCCCACAGGGCGGTAACTATGGCTACACCTTC
TRBJ1-2	NA	TRBV19	NA	CASSDRRNVYGYTF	TGTGCCAGTAGTGACAGGCGGAACGTCTATGGCTACACCTTC
TRBJ2-6	NA	TRBV27	NA	CASSLIGHQTAGGANVLTF	TGTGCCAGCAGTTTAATCGGTCACCAGACAGCTGGTGGGGCCAACGTCCTGACTTTC
TRBJ2-1	NA	TRBV7-9	NA	CASSLGFSGSYNEQFF	TGTGCCAGCAGCTTAGGATTTAGCGGCTCCTACAATGAGCAGTTCTTC
TRBJ1-2	NA	TRBV13	TRBD1	CASSSWTGYGGYTF	TGTGCCAGCAGCTCTTGGACAGGGTATGGTGGCTACACCTTC